This TCR beta chain was documented in a study of brain T cells in children with intractable seizures. Trimming cost V 0 bases and J 5 bases; bases outside gene matches: 7. The CDR3 extends over 16 amino acids. Germline values: CDR1 KGHDR, CDR2 SFDVKD. The sample's time point: blood from clinic visit 5 months post-surgery; TSC patient then seizure free. Sequenced by immunoSEQ multiplex PCR; TCRdb stores in-frame clones only, minus some. The sample consists of 340,000 or so clones, more than 85% of them appearing once. This TCR was sampled from a boy younger than two with tuberous sclerosis and intractable seizures. V and J are TRBV24-1 and TRBJ2-5; 8 positions agree with TRBD1. Sample: peripheral blood, taken 4 to 5 months after surgery. CDR3 sequence reads: CATSDLPGGRIETQYF. The DNA of the CDR3 is TGTGCCACCAGTGATTTGCCAGGGGGCCGAATCGAGACCCAGTACTTC.